This paragraph reports one T cell receptor beta chain. Per germline, CDR1 MNHEY and CDR2 SVGAGI. The V end was cut by 2 bases, the J end by 0 bases, with 7 bases between. This CDR3 has 14 residues. Per the original methods: Nucleated cell number was recorded as an estimate derived from reference gene primer amplification. The table came from immunoSEQ multiplex PCR; TCRdb's copy has only in-frame clones and leaves some out. V, J and clone size reflect that table, while D and trimming were determined from the DNA. Of roughly 200,000 clones listed, approximately 85% are singletons. This sample was included in a study of blood T cell repertoires in COVID-19. The wider study: In each case, the material was cDNA or gDNA derived from T cells, B-cell-depleted T cells, or PBMCs.

Sequences were obtained from peripheral blood. The chain joins TRBV6-5 to TRBJ1-1; D gene uncertain. The sequence was collected from a woman aged 80 or older with acute or convalescent COVID-19. The CDR3 DNA reads as TGTGCCAGCAGTTACCGCAGTATGAACACTGAAGCTTTCTTT. Protein sequence: CASSYRSMNTEAFF.